A selection of T cell receptor beta chains follows, all from one sample in a study of blood T cell repertoires in COVID-19. Profiling relied on immunoSEQ multiplex PCR, and the TCRdb table lists in-frame clones only, not all of them. This sample has about 160,000 clones, with about 87% found just once. Sequencing used peripheral blood. These receptors originate from a woman aged 60-75 years who had recovered from COVID-19. Both conserved end residues are part of each CDR3. A D gene is named only where the DNA matches it firmly. Clone size is stated in some rows and not others, as once, few, many or a class when expanded.

CDR3: CASSREGRRTGELFF
DNA: TGTGCCAGCAGCCGGGAAGGGCGCCGCACCGGGGAGCTGTTTTTT
J: TRBJ2-2
D: NA
size: NA
V: TRBV11-2

CDR3: CASSPRVQGDVDSSYEQYF
DNA: TGTGCCAGCAGCCCCCGGGTACAGGGGGACGTAGACAGCTCCTACGAGCAGTACTTC
J: TRBJ2-7
D: TRBD1
size: NA
V: TRBV7-9

CDR3: CASRQGLLYEQYF
DNA: TGTGCCAGCAGACAGGGGTTGCTCTACGAGCAGTACTTC
J: TRBJ2-7
D: TRBD1
size: NA
V: TRBV2

CDR3: CAWSRDSVRYGYTF
DNA: TGTGCCTGGAGCCGGGACTCCGTGCGCTATGGCTACACCTTC
J: TRBJ1-2
D: NA
size: NA
V: TRBV30

CDR3: CASSSGSQGANFYEQYF
DNA: TGTGCCAGCAGCTCCGGGTCGCAGGGTGCCAACTTCTACGAGCAGTACTTC
J: TRBJ2-7
D: NA
size: NA
V: TRBV3-1/TRBV3-2

CDR3: CASSPDSGHGYTF
DNA: TGTGCCAGCTCACCGGACAGTGGACATGGCTACACCTTC
J: TRBJ1-2
D: NA
size: NA
V: TRBV18

CDR3: CASSSDRGTTNEKLFF
DNA: TGTGCCAGCAGTTCCGACAGGGGTACAACTAATGAAAAACTGTTTTTT
J: TRBJ1-4
D: TRBD1
size: NA
V: TRBV6-5

CDR3: CASSRGTFMDYGYTF
DNA: TGCGCCAGCAGCCGAGGGACATTTATGGACTATGGCTACACCTTC
J: TRBJ1-2
D: NA
size: NA
V: TRBV5-1

CDR3: CASSPHQQGAGQPQHF
DNA: TGTGCCAGCAGTCCCCACCAACAGGGGGCAGGACAGCCCCAGCATTTT
J: TRBJ1-5
D: TRBD1
size: NA
V: TRBV27

CDR3: CARINRAGKPQHF
DNA: TGCGCCAGAATTAATAGAGCCGGGAAGCCCCAGCATTTT
J: TRBJ1-5
D: NA
size: once
V: TRBV10-1

CDR3: CASSRTVTKGQPQHF
DNA: TGTGCCAGCAGTCGGACAGTGACTAAAGGTCAGCCCCAGCATTTT
J: TRBJ1-5
D: NA
size: NA
V: TRBV28

CDR3: CASSSGQANGYTF
DNA: TGTGCCAGCAGTTCGGGACAGGCTAACGGCTACACCTTC
J: TRBJ1-2
D: TRBD1
size: once
V: TRBV6-5

CDR3: CAISTGAGESEQYF
DNA: TGTGCCATCAGCACTGGAGCGGGGGAATCCGAGCAGTACTTC
J: TRBJ2-7
D: TRBD2
size: NA
V: TRBV10-3

CDR3: CASSPRTGVGDTGELFF
DNA: TGTGCCAGCAGTCCCCGCACAGGGGTCGGGGACACCGGGGAGCTGTTTTTT
J: TRBJ2-2
D: TRBD1
size: NA
V: TRBV7-3

CDR3: CASKASGYSPLHF
DNA: TGTGCCAGTAAGGCTTCCGGGTATTCACCCCTCCACTTT
J: TRBJ1-6
D: NA
size: NA
V: TRBV19

CDR3: CASSLLGAEAFF
DNA: TGTGCCAGCAGCTTGTTAGGGGCTGAAGCTTTCTTT
J: TRBJ1-1
D: NA
size: NA
V: TRBV5-4

CDR3: CASSQSNTGELFF
DNA: TGTGCCAGCAGTCAATCGAACACCGGGGAGCTGTTTTTT
J: TRBJ2-2
D: NA
size: few
V: TRBV6-2/TRBV6-3

CDR3: CASSPRDRIYEQYF
DNA: TGTGCCAGCTCACCCCGGGACAGGATATACGAGCAGTACTTC
J: TRBJ2-7
D: TRBD1
size: NA
V: TRBV18

CDR3: CASSFDNLGTEAFF
DNA: TGCGCCAGCAGCTTCGACAATTTGGGCACTGAAGCTTTCTTT
J: TRBJ1-1
D: NA
size: NA
V: TRBV4-1

CDR3: CASSRGLHPYNEQFF
DNA: TGTGCCAGCAGCAGGGGGCTGCACCCCTACAATGAGCAGTTCTTC
J: TRBJ2-1
D: TRBD1
size: NA
V: TRBV6-5

CDR3: CASSLDRGGVWNEQFF
DNA: TGTGCCAGCAGCTTAGATCGCGGGGGGGTCTGGAATGAGCAGTTCTTC
J: TRBJ2-1
D: TRBD2
size: NA
V: TRBV7-9

CDR3: CASSEAGGQAEKLFF
DNA: TGTGCCAGCAGTGAAGCGGGGGGACAGGCTGAAAAACTGTTTTTT
J: TRBJ1-4
D: TRBD1
size: few
V: TRBV6-1

CDR3: CASSSGEPGELFF
DNA: TGCGCCAGCAGCTCGGGTGAGCCCGGGGAGCTGTTTTTT
J: TRBJ2-2
D: NA
size: NA
V: TRBV5-1

CDR3: CASSLRTGGYNSPLHF
DNA: TGTGCCAGCAGTTTACGGACAGGGGGCTATAATTCACCCCTCCACTTT
J: TRBJ1-6
D: TRBD1
size: NA
V: TRBV28

CDR3: CASSPRTVWTNTEAFF
DNA: TGTGCCAGCAGCCCCCGGACAGTTTGGACGAACACTGAAGCTTTCTTT
J: TRBJ1-1
D: NA
size: NA
V: TRBV9

CDR3: CASKEMTANEKLFF
DNA: TGTGCCAGCAAAGAAATGACAGCTAATGAAAAACTGTTTTTT
J: TRBJ1-4
D: NA
size: NA
V: TRBV6-5

CDR3: CASSSQPGTGGNYGTGELFF
DNA: TGCGCCAGCAGCTCACAACCCGGGACAGGGGGCAATTATGGAACCGGGGAGCTGTTTTTT
J: TRBJ2-2
D: TRBD1
size: NA
V: TRBV5-1

CDR3: CSVEDFAGMSYTF
DNA: TGCAGCGTTGAAGATTTCGCGGGGATGAGCTACACCTTC
J: TRBJ1-2
D: NA
size: NA
V: TRBV29-1

CDR3: CASSLGQNGYTF
DNA: TGTGCCAGCAGTTTGGGACAGAATGGCTACACCTTC
J: TRBJ1-2
D: TRBD1
size: NA
V: TRBV12-3/TRBV12-4

CDR3: CASRGYNEQFF
DNA: TGTGCCAGTCGAGGATACAATGAGCAGTTCTTC
J: TRBJ2-1
D: NA
size: few
V: TRBV19

CDR3: CASNHGIAGGANVLTF
DNA: TGTGCCAGCAACCATGGAATAGCGGGCGGGGCCAACGTCCTGACTTTC
J: TRBJ2-6
D: TRBD2
size: few
V: TRBV3-1/TRBV3-2

CDR3: CASSFTDRGNIQYF
DNA: TGTGCCAGCAGCTTTACGGACAGGGGAAACATTCAGTACTTC
J: TRBJ2-4
D: TRBD1
size: NA
V: TRBV7-9

CDR3: CASSLGGASYEQYF
DNA: TGTGCCAGCAGTTTAGGAGGGGCATCCTACGAGCAGTACTTC
J: TRBJ2-7
D: NA
size: NA
V: TRBV28

CDR3: CASSDQGQNTEAFF
DNA: TGCGCCAGCAGTGACCAGGGACAGAACACTGAAGCTTTCTTT
J: TRBJ1-1
D: NA
size: NA
V: TRBV10-2

CDR3: CASSFPGQGISGNTIYF
DNA: TGTGCCAGCAGTTTTCCGGGACAGGGGATCTCTGGAAACACCATATATTTT
J: TRBJ1-3
D: TRBD1
size: NA
V: TRBV28

CDR3: CASSGDSNYGYTF
DNA: TGTGCCAGCAGTGGGGACAGTAACTATGGCTACACCTTC
J: TRBJ1-2
D: TRBD1
size: NA
V: TRBV2

CDR3: CSARGWETQYF
DNA: TGCAGTGCCCGAGGGTGGGAGACCCAGTACTTC
J: TRBJ2-5
D: NA
size: NA
V: TRBV20-1

CDR3: CASRPLDRGSTEAFF
DNA: TGTGCCAGTAGGCCGCTGGACAGGGGGAGCACTGAAGCTTTCTTT
J: TRBJ1-1
D: TRBD1
size: NA
V: TRBV19

CDR3: CSVETGGQWGYTF
DNA: TGCAGCGTTGAAACAGGGGGCCAGTGGGGCTACACCTTC
J: TRBJ1-2
D: TRBD1
size: NA
V: TRBV29-1

CDR3: CASSPPGTENTGELFF
DNA: TGTGCCAGCAGCCCCCCCGGGACAGAGAACACCGGGGAGCTGTTTTTT
J: TRBJ2-2
D: TRBD1
size: NA
V: TRBV3-1/TRBV3-2

CDR3: CASIGRVGDQPQHF
DNA: TGTGCCAGTATAGGTAGGGTAGGGGATCAGCCCCAGCATTTT
J: TRBJ1-5
D: NA
size: NA
V: TRBV19

CDR3: CASSPRQVSAFF
DNA: TGTGCCAGCAGCCCACGACAGGTATCGGCTTTCTTT
J: TRBJ1-1
D: NA
size: NA
V: TRBV5-8

CDR3: CASSKDQGPSSGGPLCTDTQYF
DNA: TGTGCCAGCAGCAAAGATCAAGGGCCATCTAGCGGGGGGCCCCTCTGCACAGATACGCAGTATTTT
J: TRBJ2-3
D: NA
size: NA
V: TRBV21-1

CDR3: CASRVTGGSGANVLTF
DNA: TGTGCCAGCAGAGTGACAGGGGGCTCTGGGGCCAACGTCCTGACTTTC
J: TRBJ2-6
D: TRBD1
size: NA
V: TRBV2

CDR3: CAWNRDRAFSGANVLTF
DNA: TGTGCCTGGAACCGGGACAGGGCCTTCTCTGGGGCCAACGTCCTGACTTTC
J: TRBJ2-6
D: TRBD1
size: NA
V: TRBV30

CDR3: CASSQNGQGNQPQHF
DNA: TGTGCCAGCAGCCAAAACGGACAGGGCAATCAGCCCCAGCATTTT
J: TRBJ1-5
D: TRBD1
size: once
V: TRBV7-2

CDR3: CASSLAGLALGGPEQFF
DNA: TGCGCCAGCAGCTTGGCGGGACTAGCCCTAGGGGGTCCTGAGCAGTTCTTC
J: TRBJ2-1
D: TRBD2
size: NA
V: TRBV5-1

CDR3: CASSPRTGRAGELFF
DNA: TGTGCCAGCAGCCCAAGGACAGGGAGGGCCGGGGAGCTGTTTTTT
J: TRBJ2-2
D: NA
size: NA
V: TRBV6-2/TRBV6-3

CDR3: CASSIHAGGYNEQFF
DNA: TGTGCCAGTAGTATACACGCGGGGGGGTACAATGAGCAGTTCTTC
J: TRBJ2-1
D: TRBD2
size: NA
V: TRBV19